This T cell receptor (beta chain) stems from a study of T cells in Graves' hyperthyroidism and ophthalmopathy. This clonotype was detected ten times or more. Its antigen remains unidentified. The CDR3 regions of TCR beta were amplified from RNA transcripts. Primed by the HTBI set, a first-round RT-PCR was run on the TCR CDR3. TCRdb itself ran the multiplex PCR reads through MiXCR, one entry per CDR3 protein. The sample includes about 210,000 distinct CDR3 sequences, 15% to 20% of them seen just once. For the diagnoses, clinical symptoms, serum thyroxine and TRAb, thyroid ultrasound and orbital computed tomography were used. Whole-study results and caveats: Blood also held most thyroid clonotypes expanded beyond 0.001.

V dropped 3 bases and J dropped 8 bases, with 18 bases sitting between them. Germline V gene lookup returns CDR1 MDHEN and CDR2 SYDVKM. The CDR3 is 15 residues long. V is TRBV28 and J is TRBJ2-3, with D possibly TRBD2 on 5 matching bases. The source material was blood. The sequence was obtained from a man in his fifties or sixties with Graves' hyperthyroidism. The CDR3 sequence is CASSLRLGTEGTQYF. CDR3 DNA: TGTGCCAGCAGTTTGAGGTTGGGAACTGAGGGTACGCAGTATTTT.